The text below deals with one TCR beta chain. Its antigen is unidentified. The data belong to a study of cytomegalovirus exposure and HLA in healthy donors. As for the study in general: Genetic ancestry analysis placed over 65% of the 398 donors that were genotyped in the Caucasian-associated cluster. General study points: Diagnosis of cytomegalovirus status made by the classifier reportedly showed high specificity and sensitivity. CMV serostatus was the sole immune exposure data available.

The PCR made use of 60 Vbeta and 13 Jbeta primers. The protocol was immunoSEQ multiplex PCR, while the TCRdb copy is restricted to in-frame clones and leaves out a portion. Found here are approximately 140,000 clones; the top ten clones hold 1.5% to 2%. V lost 3 bases and J lost 5, with 13 bases in between. There are 14 residues in the CDR3. In germline, CDR1 is SGHTA, CDR2 FQGNSA. The sample comprised PBMCs. This rearrangement joins TRBV7-2 to TRBJ2-5; D is possibly TRBD1 (5 bases). The sequence was collected from a woman aged 50 to 60 in good health and CMV-seronegative. The CDR3 DNA reads TGTGCCAGCAGCTTGTACAGGAGTATGGAGACCCAGTACTTC. Translation: CASSLYRSMETQYF.